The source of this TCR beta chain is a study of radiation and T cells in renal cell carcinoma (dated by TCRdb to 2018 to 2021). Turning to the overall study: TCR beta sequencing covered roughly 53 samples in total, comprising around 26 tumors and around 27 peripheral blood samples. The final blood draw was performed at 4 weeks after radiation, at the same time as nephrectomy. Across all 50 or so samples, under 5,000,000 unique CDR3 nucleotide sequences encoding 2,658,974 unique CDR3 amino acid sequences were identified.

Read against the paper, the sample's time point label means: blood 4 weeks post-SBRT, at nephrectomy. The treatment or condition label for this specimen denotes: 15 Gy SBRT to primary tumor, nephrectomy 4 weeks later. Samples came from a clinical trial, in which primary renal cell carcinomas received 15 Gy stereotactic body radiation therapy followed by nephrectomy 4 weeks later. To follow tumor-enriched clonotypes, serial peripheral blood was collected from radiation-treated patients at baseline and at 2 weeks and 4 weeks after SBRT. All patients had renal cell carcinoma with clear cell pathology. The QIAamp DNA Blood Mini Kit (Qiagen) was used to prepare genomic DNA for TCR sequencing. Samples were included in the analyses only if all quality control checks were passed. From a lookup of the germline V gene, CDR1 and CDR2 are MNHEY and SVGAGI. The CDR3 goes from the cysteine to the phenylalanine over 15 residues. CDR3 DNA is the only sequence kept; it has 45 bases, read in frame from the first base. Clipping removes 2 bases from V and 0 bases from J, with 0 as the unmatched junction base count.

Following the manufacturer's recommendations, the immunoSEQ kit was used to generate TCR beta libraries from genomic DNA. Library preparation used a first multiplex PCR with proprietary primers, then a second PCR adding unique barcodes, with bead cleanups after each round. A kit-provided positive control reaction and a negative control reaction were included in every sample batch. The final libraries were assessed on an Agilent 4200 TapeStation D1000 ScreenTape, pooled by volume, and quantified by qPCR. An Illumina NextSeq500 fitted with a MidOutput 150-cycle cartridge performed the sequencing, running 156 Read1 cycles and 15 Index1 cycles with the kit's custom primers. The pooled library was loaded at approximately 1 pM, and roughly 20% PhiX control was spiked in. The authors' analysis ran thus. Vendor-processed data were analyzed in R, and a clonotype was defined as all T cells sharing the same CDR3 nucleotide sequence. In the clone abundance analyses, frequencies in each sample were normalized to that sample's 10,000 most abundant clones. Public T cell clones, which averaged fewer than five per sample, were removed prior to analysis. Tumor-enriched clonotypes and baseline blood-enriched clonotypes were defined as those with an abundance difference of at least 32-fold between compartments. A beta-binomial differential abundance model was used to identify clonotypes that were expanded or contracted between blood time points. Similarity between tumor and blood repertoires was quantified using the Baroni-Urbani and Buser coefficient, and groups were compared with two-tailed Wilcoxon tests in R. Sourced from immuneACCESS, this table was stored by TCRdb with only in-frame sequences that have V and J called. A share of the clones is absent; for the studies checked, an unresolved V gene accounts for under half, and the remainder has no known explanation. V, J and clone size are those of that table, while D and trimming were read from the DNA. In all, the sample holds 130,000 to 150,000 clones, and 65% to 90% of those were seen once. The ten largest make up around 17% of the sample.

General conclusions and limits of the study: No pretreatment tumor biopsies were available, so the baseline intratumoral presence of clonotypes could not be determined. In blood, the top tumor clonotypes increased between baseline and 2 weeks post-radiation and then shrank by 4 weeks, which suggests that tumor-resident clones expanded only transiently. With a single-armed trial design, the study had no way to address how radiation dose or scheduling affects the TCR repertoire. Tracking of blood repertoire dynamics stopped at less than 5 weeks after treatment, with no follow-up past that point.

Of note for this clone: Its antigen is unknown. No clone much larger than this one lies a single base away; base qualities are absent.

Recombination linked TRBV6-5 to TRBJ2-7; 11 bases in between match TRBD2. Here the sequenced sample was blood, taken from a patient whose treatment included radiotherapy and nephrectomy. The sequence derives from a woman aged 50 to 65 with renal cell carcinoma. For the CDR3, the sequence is CASSYGTSGSYEQYF. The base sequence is TGTGCCAGCAGTTACGGGACTAGCGGCTCCTACGAGCAGTACTTC.